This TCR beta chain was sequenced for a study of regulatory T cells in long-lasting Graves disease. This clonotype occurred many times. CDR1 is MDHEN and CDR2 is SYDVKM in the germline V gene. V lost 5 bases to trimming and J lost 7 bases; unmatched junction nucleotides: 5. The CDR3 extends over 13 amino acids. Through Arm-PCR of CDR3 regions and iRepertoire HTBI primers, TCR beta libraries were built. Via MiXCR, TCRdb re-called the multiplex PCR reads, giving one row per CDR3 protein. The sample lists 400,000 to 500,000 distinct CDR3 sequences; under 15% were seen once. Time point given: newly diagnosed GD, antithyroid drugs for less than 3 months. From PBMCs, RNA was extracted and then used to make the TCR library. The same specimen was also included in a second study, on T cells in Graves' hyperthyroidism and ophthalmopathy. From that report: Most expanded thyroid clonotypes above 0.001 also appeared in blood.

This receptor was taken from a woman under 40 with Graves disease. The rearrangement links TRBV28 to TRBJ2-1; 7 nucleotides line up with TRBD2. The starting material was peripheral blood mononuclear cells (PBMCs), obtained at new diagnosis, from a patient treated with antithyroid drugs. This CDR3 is CASSTRLANEQFF. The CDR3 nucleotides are TGTGCCAGCAGTACAAGACTAGCTAATGAGCAGTTCTTC.